The rows below give T cell receptor beta chains drawn from one sample of a study of T cells in Graves' hyperthyroidism and ophthalmopathy. TCRdb independently ran MiXCR on the multiplex PCR reads; one entry per CDR3 protein. The sample shows roughly 200,000 distinct CDR3 sequences, about 17% of them seen only once. Sequencing used blood. The source of these receptors is a man in his forties with Graves' hyperthyroidism. The CDR3 runs from the conserved cysteine through the conserved F or W.

J | V | CDR3
TRBJ1-2 | TRBV9 | CASSAEPGLGYTF
TRBJ2-3 | TRBV20-1 | CSARDGGVASTDTQYF
TRBJ2-3 | TRBV12-3/TRBV12-4 | CASSFGTGRINTDTQYF
TRBJ1-2 | TRBV19 | CASSIIRGGNYGYTF
TRBJ1-1 | TRBV7-9 | CASSRLGGNTEAFF
TRBJ1-2 | TRBV18 | CASSPVGAEGYTF
TRBJ2-7 | TRBV7-2 | CASSLMLGSSYEQYF
TRBJ2-2 | TRBV6-1 | CASSDRNEGTAGELFF
TRBJ2-3 | TRBV7-2 | CASSPGQSSDTQYF
TRBJ2-3 | TRBV27 | CASSLVGVRDTQYF
TRBJ1-1 | TRBV20-1 | CSAAGQNQNTEAFF
TRBJ2-2 | TRBV6-1 | CASSSRGLAGGFNTGELFF
TRBJ2-1 | TRBV7-9 | CASSLGAGGRRNEQFF
TRBJ2-3 | TRBV7-9 | CASSGLAGVADTQYF
TRBJ2-2 | TRBV7-9 | CAGEGQTNTGELFF
TRBJ2-1 | TRBV7-2 | CASSTTGINEQFF
TRBJ1-5 | TRBV19 | CASSWGNNQPQHF
TRBJ1-1 | TRBV6-5 | CASSFQGLRNTEAFF
TRBJ2-7 | TRBV20-1 | CSARGEPGTGISYEQYF
TRBJ2-3 | TRBV20-1 | CSARDRTGRDTQYF
TRBJ1-1 | TRBV12-3/TRBV12-4 | CASSWGRRTEAFF
TRBJ1-2 | TRBV12-3/TRBV12-4 | CASSLGRSYGYTF